The subject of this entry is one T cell receptor (beta chain). As yet, its antigen is unknown. Researchers ran the PCR with 60 Vbeta and 13 Jbeta primers. The repertoire was sequenced with immunoSEQ multiplex PCR; TCRdb's copy has only in-frame clones and lacks some. The sample lists approximately 110,000 clones, roughly 15% occurring once. This sample is part of a study of cytomegalovirus exposure and HLA in healthy donors. Whole-study findings and limits: Certain indistinguishable V segments, among them TRBV6-2 and TRBV6-3, were excluded.

The CDR3 consists of 16 residues. V lost 4 bases, J lost 9 bases, and 10 bases stayed unmatched. The V gene's germline CDR1 is SGHDN and CDR2 FVKESK. The rearrangement links TRBV14 to TRBJ2-1; 12 bases are a match to TRBD2. The origin of this receptor is a female donor in good health and CMV-seronegative. The source material was PBMCs. CDR3 region: CASSRFGLAGYGEQFF. DNA for the CDR3: TGTGCCAGCAGCCGATTTGGACTAGCGGGGTACGGTGAGCAGTTCTTC.